The T cell receptor beta chain under discussion was sequenced for a study of control samples from healthy donors and cancer patients. The data were produced by immunoSEQ multiplex PCR, yet TCRdb's version contains in-frame clones alone and is incomplete. The data hold 130,000 to 150,000 clones, with 80% to 95% observed a single time. The V end was cut by 1 base, the J end by 5 bases, with 15 bases between. The germline V gene encodes CDR1 LNHNV and CDR2 YYDKDF (reference sequence). CDR3 length: 16 residues. The source is a man between 18 and 29 years old in good health. The gene calls are TRBV15 and TRBJ2-1; a possible D gene is TRBD1 (6 bases). The sample comprised blood. This CDR3 reads CATSRGDRLWHNEQFF. Written as DNA, the CDR3 is TGTGCCACCAGCAGAGGCGACAGGCTCTGGCACAATGAGCAGTTCTTC. Based on the CDR3 plus reference TRBV15 and TRBJ2-1, the full variable domain is DAMVIQNPRYQVTQFGKPVTLSCSQTLNHNVMYWYQQKSSQAPKLLFHYYDKDFNNEADTPDNFQSRRPNTSFCFLDIRSPGLGDTAMYLCATSRGDRLWHNEQFFGPGTRLTVL.